This TCR beta chain emerged from a study of shared clonotypes between healthy human individuals. Study-wide points: Researchers found naive subsets generally carried larger estimated richness than memory subsets. Some clonotypes were shared by all four sorted-subset donors, while others were not shared. The non-shared ones had lower generation probabilities than the shared ones.

Germline loops: CDR1 SEHNR, CDR2 FQNEAQ (reference sequence). CDR3 length: 16 residues. V lost 5 bases and J lost 0, with 15 bases in between. Worth noting for this clone: Its antigen is not identified.

Each subset's genomic DNA was split evenly across several immunoSEQ plates. Clones were read by immunoSEQ multiplex PCR, and TCRdb kept only the in-frame ones, dropping some. Here the sample spans more than 500,000 clones, 85% to 95% being singletons. Naive CD8 cells, CD45RO-negative and positively selected for CCR7, excluded terminally differentiated effector memory CD45RA+ cells. Specimen: naive CD8+ T cells sorted from blood. V gene TRBV7-9 combines with J gene TRBJ2-3; no firm D call. The sequence was obtained from a woman aged 30 to 39 in good health. The CDR3 DNA is TGTGCCAGCAGCCGCGGTGCAAGACCCAGCACAGATACGCAGTATTTT. This sequence encodes CASSRGARPSTDTQYF.